This T cell receptor beta chain came from a study of blood T cell repertoires in COVID-19. The CDR3 is made up of 15 amino acids. V dropped 2 bases and J dropped 0 bases, with 9 bases sitting between them. Germline V gene sequence: CDR1 SGHNT, CDR2 YYREEE (reference sequence). Method: immunoSEQ multiplex PCR; TCRdb's copy keeps in-frame clones and lacks some. The sample lists 200,000 to 250,000 clones; about 88% were seen once. The sequence was obtained from a man between 50 and 59 years old with COVID-19, enrolled during active disease. The sequenced sample was peripheral blood. The V gene is TRBV5-4, the J gene TRBJ2-1, with TRBD2 as a possible D gene (6 bases). The DNA of the CDR3 is TGTGCCAGCAGCTTCGACGGGAGCTCCTACAATGAGCAGTTCTTC. Its translation: CASSFDGSSYNEQFF.